This is a list of T cell receptor beta chains from one sample in a study of OX40 agonist ivuxolimab in advanced cancers. The repertoire was sequenced with immunoSEQ multiplex PCR; TCRdb's copy has only in-frame clones and lacks some. The table lists 76,000 or so clones, roughly 85% of them singletons. The sample consisted of CD4+ or CD8+ T cells sorted from blood, taken in a trial of the OX40 agonist ivuxolimab. Every receptor here comes from an adult with an advanced solid tumor such as melanoma, head and neck, liver or kidney cancer. CDR3s include the opening cysteine and the closing phenylalanine or tryptophan. A D gene is named only where the DNA matches it firmly. The listing skips clone size in some rows; elsewhere it reads once, few, many or a size class.

J gene,D gene,V gene,clone size,CDR3 DNA,CDR3 protein
TRBJ2-1,TRBD2,TRBV27,.,TGTGCCAGCAGTGCCCTTAGCGGGCCTTACAATGAGCAGTTCTTC,CASSALSGPYNEQFF
TRBJ1-4,.,TRBV5-8,.,TGTGCCAGCAGCTTGGGGGTAGATGTTCCTAATGAAAAACTGTTTTTT,CASSLGVDVPNEKLFF
TRBJ2-5,.,TRBV27,.,TGTGCCAGCAGCCCTCTGGGTGGGGCAGAGACCCAGTACTTC,CASSPLGGAETQYF
TRBJ2-7,.,TRBV5-6,.,TGTGCCAGCAGCTTTGGGGGCGAGTGGGAGTACTTC,CASSFGGEWEYF
TRBJ2-7,TRBD1,TRBV27,.,TGTGCCAGCAGTTTACCGGGACAGGGTACCTACGAGCAGTACTTC,CASSLPGQGTYEQYF
TRBJ1-3,.,TRBV5-8,.,TGTGCCAGCAGCTTCGCGGCCAGTTCTGGAAACACCATATATTTT,CASSFAASSGNTIYF
TRBJ2-1,TRBD2,TRBV5-8,.,TGTGCCAGCAGCTTGGGGACTAGGTCGGACAATGAGCAGTTCTTC,CASSLGTRSDNEQFF
TRBJ1-2,.,TRBV5-1,.,TGCGCCAGCACCACAGAGGGGCCCTATGGCTACACCTTC,CASTTEGPYGYTF
TRBJ1-4,TRBD1,TRBV19,.,TGTGCCAGTAGTCGCCAGGGGGCCACTAATGAAAAACTGTTTTTT,CASSRQGATNEKLFF
TRBJ1-1,TRBD1,TRBV19,.,TGTGCCAGTACAAACAGGGGATCGAACACTGAAGCTTTCTTT,CASTNRGSNTEAFF
TRBJ2-5,TRBD1,TRBV4-2,.,TGTGCCAGCAGCAAGGGACAGGGGGCGGGCGAGACCCAGTACTTC,CASSKGQGAGETQYF
TRBJ2-7,.,TRBV6-5,once,TGTGCCAGCAGTTACTCGTGGAAAATCGACTACGAGCAGTACTTC,CASSYSWKIDYEQYF
TRBJ1-6,TRBD1,TRBV10-2,.,TGCGCCAGCAGTGACTCTACAGGGGCGGGTTACTATAATTCACCCCTCCACTTT,CASSDSTGAGYYNSPLHF
TRBJ2-3,.,TRBV5-4,.,TGTGCCAGCAGCTTGGAAGGTAGTAGCGGTAGCACAGATACGCAGTATTTT,CASSLEGSSGSTDTQYF
TRBJ2-1,TRBD2,TRBV9,.,TGTGCCAGCAGCGTATCAAAATTGCGGGGGGGCAGGGTAAATGAGCAGTTCTTC,CASSVSKLRGGRVNEQFF
TRBJ1-2,.,TRBV23-1,few,TGCGCCAGCACCTCACTCGGCGGAAATGGCTACACCTTC,CASTSLGGNGYTF
TRBJ2-7,.,TRBV6-5,.,TGTGCCAGCAGTTACTCGACTAGGGGCCCTTCCTACGAGCAGTACTTC,CASSYSTRGPSYEQYF
TRBJ1-2,TRBD1,TRBV19,medium-sized,TGTGCCAGTAGTCCATCCGGGACAGAAGCTAACTATGGCTACACCTTC,CASSPSGTEANYGYTF
TRBJ1-1,.,TRBV5-4,.,TGTGCCAGCAGCCGGAATGGACAGAACACTGAAGCTTTCTTT,CASSRNGQNTEAFF
TRBJ2-7,.,TRBV7-2,.,TGTGCCAGCAGCTCACCTGACAGGTTCTCCTACGAGCAGTACTTC,CASSSPDRFSYEQYF
TRBJ2-5,.,TRBV5-1,.,TGCGCCAGCACACCCGACAGTCAAGAGACCCAGTACTTC,CASTPDSQETQYF
TRBJ2-1,.,TRBV5-1,.,TGCGCCAGCAGCACATACAATGAGCAGTTCTTC,CASSTYNEQFF
TRBJ2-4,.,TRBV7-2,.,TGTGCCAGCGGATACCAGGGGCTAGGTGGCATTCAGTACTTC,CASGYQGLGGIQYF
TRBJ2-1,TRBD2,TRBV5-1,.,TGCGCCAGCAGCATTACTAGCGGCGCATATAACAATGAGCAGTTCTTC,CASSITSGAYNNEQFF
TRBJ1-2,.,TRBV7-3,.,TGTGCCAGCAGTCCCTCGAGCTTAAACTATGGCTACACCTTC,CASSPSSLNYGYTF
TRBJ2-3,.,TRBV9,once,TGTGCCAGCAGCTCCTACTACTCAGATACGCAGTATTTT,CASSSYYSDTQYF
TRBJ1-2,.,TRBV7-9,.,TGTGCCAGCAGCTCACCGGGTTTTGGCTACACCTTC,CASSSPGFGYTF
TRBJ2-2,.,TRBV7-9,.,TGTGCCAGCAGCTTAGCCTTAGCGACCCACACCGGGGAGCTGTTTTTT,CASSLALATHTGELFF
TRBJ1-1,.,TRBV28,once,TGTGCCAGCAGTGGGCGGGGGACTACTGAAGCTTTCTTT,CASSGRGTTEAFF
TRBJ1-2,.,TRBV2,.,TGTGCCAGCAGTGAACCCGCCTATGGCTACACCTTC,CASSEPAYGYTF
TRBJ2-5,TRBD2,TRBV30,.,TGTGCCTGTTCGGGACTAGCGGCTGAGACCCAGTACTTC,CACSGLAAETQYF
TRBJ1-2,.,TRBV30,.,TGTGCCTGGTCGACAGGAAAGCTCTATGGCTACACCTTC,CAWSTGKLYGYTF
TRBJ2-7,TRBD1,TRBV11-1,.,TGTGCCAGCAGCTTAGCCCTCGGGAAACAGGGGAACACCTACGAGCAGTACTTC,CASSLALGKQGNTYEQYF
TRBJ2-3,TRBD2,TRBV9,.,TGTGCCAGCAGTGTGGCGGGGGGATACACAGATACGCAGTATTTT,CASSVAGGYTDTQYF
TRBJ2-7,.,TRBV1,.,TGCACCAGCAGCCAAGATCCCGGGACTAGCGGGCGCGAGCAGTACTTC,CTSSQDPGTSGREQYF
TRBJ2-2,.,TRBV18,.,TGTGCCAGCTCACCACCGGGCAATTGGAACACCGGGGAGCTGTTTTTT,CASSPPGNWNTGELFF
TRBJ2-1,TRBD2,TRBV29-1,.,TGCAGCGTTGAACTGGGTAGGTTAGCGGGAGGTGAGCAGTTCTTC,CSVELGRLAGGEQFF
TRBJ2-3,TRBD2,TRBV18,once,TGTGCCAGCTCACCACCGGGACTAGCGGCAGATACGCAGTATTTT,CASSPPGLAADTQYF
TRBJ1-3,.,TRBV14,.,TGTGCCAGCAGTCGGACGGGAGGAAACACCATATATTTT,CASSRTGGNTIYF